The 31 T cell receptor beta chains listed next were all sequenced from one sample in a study of blood T cell repertoires in COVID-19. Sequencing used immunoSEQ multiplex PCR; TCRdb keeps in-frame clones, though not all of them. This sample carries some 300,000 clones, just under 90% of them seen once, and the ten largest clones take about 8.4%. Sequenced material: PBMCs or T cells enriched from blood (not recorded which). These receptors were taken from a young woman who had recovered from COVID-19.

This chain connects TRBV7-9 to TRBJ2-3; D is unresolved. Germline loops: CDR1 SEHNR, CDR2 FQNEAQ (reference sequence). The CDR3 is made up of 12 amino acids. Trimming took off 2 bases at V and 5 bases at J, with 5 bases between the two ends. Here the CDR3 DNA reads TGTGCCAGCAGCTTATCTCTAGATACGCAGTATTTT. Protein product: CASSLSLDTQYF.

The rearrangement joins TRBV19 to TRBJ1-2; D gene ambiguous. V lost 7 bases to trimming and J lost 3 bases, with 15 bases between them. Germline lookup yields CDR1 LNHDA and CDR2 SQIVND (reference sequence). This CDR3 has 14 amino acids. CDR3 nucleotides: TGTGCCAGTACCGGGGAGGAGTTCCACTATGGCTACACCTTC. Protein sequence: CASTGEEFHYGYTF.

There are a few counts of this clone. V and J are TRBV20-1 and TRBJ1-1; no clear D. Germline CDR1 reads DFQATT; CDR2 reads SNEGSKA (reference sequence). This CDR3 has 12 amino acids. V lost 3 bases, J lost 3 bases, and 8 bases lay in between. The DNA for the CDR3 is TGCAGTGCTAGTTTTGTCGACACTGAAGCTTTCTTT. This translates into CSASFVDTEAFF.

The V call is TRBV27, the J call TRBJ2-1; 7 nucleotides match TRBD2. The CDR3 extends over 13 amino acids. With 6 bases clipped from V and 9 bases from J, the junction kept 8 bases outside the gene matches. Germline V gene sequence: CDR1 MNHEY, CDR2 SMNVEV (reference sequence). The DNA for the CDR3 is TGTGCCAGCAGGCTCACCACTAGCGTTGAGCAGTTCTTC. Protein: CASRLTTSVEQFF.

The CDR3 reads CASSPGAGGNYGYTF. The CDR3 DNA is TGTGCCAGCTCACCAGGGGCAGGGGGCAACTATGGCTACACCTTC. This chain links TRBV18 with TRBJ1-2; 8 nucleotides line up with TRBD1. With V trimmed by 2 bases and J by 2 bases, 4 bases remained unmatched. Germline CDR1 and CDR2: KGHSH and LQKENI. This CDR3 is built from 15 residues.

This chain links TRBV3-1 (or the pseudogene TRBV3-2) with TRBJ2-1, with a possible D match to TRBD2 (6 bases). Deletions cut 5 bases from V and 4 bases from J, with 9 bases between. In germline, CDR1 is LGHDT, CDR2 YNNKEL (reference sequence). The CDR3 loop spans 13 amino acids. The CDR3 reads CASSGGSYNEQFF. Written as DNA, the CDR3 is TGTGCCAGCAGCGGGGGGTCTTACAATGAGCAGTTCTTC.

The chain recombines TRBV6-5 with TRBJ1-1; 9 bases map to TRBD1. Per the germline V gene, CDR1 is MNHEY and CDR2 is SVGAGI. The CDR3 totals 13 residues. V shed 6 bases, J shed 3 bases, and the junction held 2 bases outside the gene matches. In nucleotides, the CDR3 is TGTGCCAGCAGGACAGGGGGGGACACTGAAGCTTTCTTT. Translated: CASRTGGDTEAFF.

The V and J genes are TRBV19 and TRBJ2-7; tentatively, D is TRBD2 (5 bases). V shed 5 bases and J shed 4 bases, with 12 bases lying between them. The CDR3 is 13 residues long. CDR1 is LNHDA and CDR2 is SQIVND in the germline V gene (reference sequence). The CDR3 DNA sequence: TGTGCCAGTAGTCCCTGGACGGGATACGAGCAGTACTTC. Its protein product is CASSPWTGYEQYF.

V and J are TRBV28 and TRBJ1-2; D might be TRBD1 (6 bases). V was shortened by 4 bases and J by 4 bases, with 13 bases between the two germline ends. The germline gives CDR1 MDHEN, CDR2 SYDVKM. The CDR3 is made up of 14 amino acids. Here the CDR3 reads CASSSHGTPYGYTF. The CDR3 nucleotides read TGTGCCAGCAGTTCCCACGGGACACCCTATGGCTACACCTTC.

This chain joins TRBV11-2 and TRBJ2-1, with 7 bases aligning to TRBD1. The CDR3 extends over 17 amino acids. Germline V CDR1 and CDR2: SGHAT, FQNNGV. The junction had 16 bases not matched to a gene; V was cut back by 4 bases and J by 7 bases. The CDR3 loop reads CASSYTYRGRGRNEQFF. The CDR3 DNA sequence: TGTGCCAGCAGCTATACATACAGGGGCAGAGGTAGGAATGAGCAGTTCTTC.

A single count supports this clone. The gene calls are TRBV27 and TRBJ2-1; possible D gene TRBD2, 6 bases. With 6 bases removed from V and 9 bases from J, the gap between germline ends came to 18 bases. Germline V gene lookup returns CDR1 MNHEY and CDR2 SMNVEV (reference sequence). The CDR3 contains 14 residues. CDR3 sequence (DNA): TGTGCCAGCAGCCCCGGGAGTCGGGCAGGTGAGCAGTTCTTC. Amino acids: CASSPGSRAGEQFF.

The rearrangement links TRBV27 to TRBJ2-7; TRBD2 matches 11 bases. CDR3 length: 18 residues. The germline gives CDR1 MNHEY, CDR2 SMNVEV (reference sequence). V was clipped by 5 bases and J by 2 bases; unmatched bases: 14. CDR3 in amino acids: CASSPSHLTSGIAYEQYF. CDR3 nucleotide sequence: TGTGCCAGCAGTCCCTCCCACCTGACTAGCGGGATCGCCTACGAGCAGTACTTC.

The sample holds a few counts of this clone. The chain recombines TRBV7-8 with TRBJ1-4; the D gene is possibly TRBD1 (5 bases). Germline CDR1 and CDR2: SGHVS and FQNEAQ. Trimming took off 4 bases at V and 7 bases at J, with 13 bases between the two ends. This CDR3 spans 14 amino acids. The CDR3 DNA sequence: TGTGCCAGCAGCTCCGACAGAAACCTTGAAAAACTGTTTTTT. Encoded protein: CASSSDRNLEKLFF.

This clone appeared a single time. No DNA is shown, since the ends of the CDR3 on it are uncertain; the CDR3 is the one TCRdb lists. The chain uses TRBV4-1 and TRBJ2-7; the table's D call, TRBD1, was not checked against the DNA. The CDR3 has 13 residues if both end residues are counted. In germline, CDR1 is MGHRA, CDR2 YSYEKL. The CDR3 region is CASSQRWGQGAGF.

In DNA form, the CDR3 reads TGTGCCAGCTCATCCTCACAGGGGGCGGTGGATGAGCAGTTCTTC. Its translation is CASSSSQGAVDEQFF. The rearrangement uses TRBV18 and TRBJ2-1; 9 bases align to TRBD1. There are 15 residues in the CDR3. Germline CDR1 and CDR2: KGHSH and LQKENI. V was clipped by 5 bases and J by 8 bases; unmatched bases: 10.

This chain links TRBV25-1 with TRBJ1-4; no clear D. The length of the CDR3 is 14 residues. Germline V gives CDR1 MGHDK, CDR2 SYGVNS. V was clipped by 1 base and J by 6 bases, with 9 bases between them. CDR3 protein: CASSEFRGYEKLFF. Here the CDR3 DNA reads TGTGCCAGCAGTGAATTCCGGGGTTATGAAAAACTGTTTTTT. The full variable domain, completed using reference TRBV25-1 and TRBJ1-4, is EADIYQTPRYLVIGTGKKITLECSQTMGHDKMYWYQQDPGMELHLIHYSYGVNSTEKGDLSSESTVSRIRTEHFPLTLESARPSHTSQYLCASSEFRGYEKLFFGSGTQLSVL.

The table lists this clone with a count of one. The chain employs TRBV9 and TRBJ2-1; TRBD2 aligns across 14 bases. J was trimmed by 7 bases and V by 4 bases; bases with no gene match: 10. The CDR3 contains 17 residues. Germline V CDR1 and CDR2: SGDLS, YYNGEE. In DNA form, the CDR3 reads TGTGCCAGCAGCCCGACAGGACGGACTAGCGGGAGGAATGAGCAGTTCTTC. Amino acid sequence: CASSPTGRTSGRNEQFF.

The J gene is TRBJ2-5, the V gene TRBV6-1, with TRBD2 matching 9 bases. The CDR3 is made up of 16 amino acids. J lost 5 bases, V lost 0 bases, and 7 bases had no gene match. Germline loops: CDR1 MNHNS, CDR2 SASEGT. CDR3 sequence reads: CASSEALGTSQETQYF. As DNA, the CDR3 is TGTGCCAGCAGTGAAGCGCTTGGGACTAGCCAGGAGACCCAGTACTTC.

The CDR3 here is CASRQLGLAGGNAKTQYF. In nucleotides, the CDR3 is TGCGCCAGCAGACAACTAGGACTAGCGGGAGGTAATGCGAAGACCCAGTACTTC. This rearrangement joins TRBV4-1 to TRBJ2-5, with 14 positions matching TRBD2. V trimming: 6 bases; J trimming: 6 bases; junction bases outside the gene matches: 15. This CDR3 comprises 18 residues. CDR1 and CDR2 (germline): MGHRA, YSYEKL.

A few counts support this clone. The chain carries TRBV5-1 and TRBJ2-2, with D possibly being TRBD1 (5 bases). The germline CDR1 and CDR2 sequences are SGHRS and YFSETQ. The CDR3 has 15 residues. V was shortened by 3 bases and J by 0 bases, with 9 bases between the two germline ends. The CDR3 loop is CASSWTPTNTGELFF. The CDR3 region has the DNA TGCGCCAGCAGCTGGACACCTACGAACACCGGGGAGCTGTTTTTT. The variable domain in full, with the rest retrieved from reference TRBV5-1 and TRBJ2-2, is KAGVTQTPRYLIKTRGQQVTLSCSPISGHRSVSWYQQTPGQGLQFLFEYFSETQRNKGNFPGRFSGRQFSNSRSEMNVSTLELGDSALYLCASSWTPTNTGELFFGEGSRLTVL.

The chain uses TRBV29-1 and TRBJ2-3; TRBD2 is a possible D gene (6 bases). The CDR3 length is 15 residues. Trimming left V 6 bases short and J 2 bases short, with 18 bases between. The V gene's germline CDR1 is SQVTM and CDR2 ANQGSEA. Here the CDR3 DNA reads TGCAGCGTGACTCCGGGACTCCATACCACAGATACGCAGTATTTT. Translation gives CSVTPGLHTTDTQYF.

This clone appeared a few times. The J gene is TRBJ2-7, the V gene TRBV10-1; 10 bases map to TRBD2. The CDR3 runs to 14 residues. V trimming: 3 bases; J trimming: 7 bases; junction bases outside the gene matches: 6. Germline V gives CDR1 WNHNN, CDR2 SYGVQD (reference sequence). CDR3 region: CASSDLAGVLEQYF. In DNA form, the CDR3 reads TGCGCCAGCAGTGACCTAGCGGGAGTCCTGGAGCAGTACTTC.

The chain combines TRBV28 with TRBJ1-1; TRBD1 matches 7 bases. There are 13 residues in the CDR3. Germline V gene sequence: CDR1 MDHEN, CDR2 SYDVKM. Trimming cost V 8 bases and J 1 base; bases outside gene matches: 4. CDR3 DNA: TGTGCCAGCCGGGACAGAGGGAACACTGAAGCTTTCTTT. Protein sequence: CASRDRGNTEAFF.

The V call is TRBV4-1, the J call TRBJ2-4; 11 bases fit TRBD1. The CDR3 loop spans 17 amino acids. V was pared by 4 bases and J by 2 bases, with 7 bases of the junction left unmatched. Germline CDR1 is MGHRA and CDR2 is YSYEKL. The chain's CDR3 is CASSREGQGVSKNIQYF. CDR3 DNA: TGCGCCAGCAGCCGGGAGGGACAGGGGGTTTCCAAAAACATTCAGTACTTC.

V is TRBV19 and J is TRBJ1-2; D unresolved. Trimming left V 7 bases short and J 8 bases short, with 14 bases between. The germline V gene has CDR1 LNHDA and CDR2 SQIVND (reference sequence). The CDR3 extends over 12 amino acids. CDR3 protein: CASTPGLEGYTF. The CDR3, as DNA: TGTGCCAGTACCCCCGGCCTGGAGGGCTACACCTTC.

V gene TRBV6-5 combines with J gene TRBJ1-5, with TRBD1 as a possible D gene (6 bases). The CDR3 extends over 14 amino acids. Germline V CDR1 and CDR2: MNHEY, SVGAGI. V lost 5 bases, J lost 4 bases, and 12 bases lay in between. CDR3 residues: CASSRRDINQPQHF. For the CDR3, the DNA is TGTGCCAGCAGTCGCCGGGACATAAATCAGCCCCAGCATTTT.

This sequence joins TRBV10-2 and TRBJ1-1, with 7 nucleotides matching TRBD1. V gave up 8 bases and J gave up 4 bases; unmatched junction bases: 1. Germline V CDR1 and CDR2: WSHSY, SAAADI. This CDR3 is built from 11 residues. CDR3 nucleotide sequence: TGCGCCAGCTCAGGGGGCACTGAAGCTTTCTTT. Its protein is CASSGGTEAFF.

The V call is TRBV5-1, the J call TRBJ2-7; D may be TRBD2 (6 bases). CDR3 length equals 15 residues. Trimming took 1 base from V and 4 from J, leaving 15 bases between them. Germline CDR1 SGHRS, CDR2 YFSETQ. CDR3 residues: CASSLRAGDSYEQYF. The CDR3, as DNA: TGCGCCAGCAGCTTGAGGGCCGGGGACTCATACGAGCAGTACTTC. Complete variable domain (other parts from reference TRBV5-1 and TRBJ2-7): KAGVTQTPRYLIKTRGQQVTLSCSPISGHRSVSWYQQTPGQGLQFLFEYFSETQRNKGNFPGRFSGRQFSNSRSEMNVSTLELGDSALYLCASSLRAGDSYEQYFGPGTRLTVT.

This clone appeared a single time. The chain carries TRBV5-1 and TRBJ1-6; D is possibly TRBD1 (6 bases). This CDR3 comprises 14 residues. V was shortened by 6 bases and J by 5 bases, with 12 bases between the two germline ends. Looked up from germline, CDR1 is SGHRS and CDR2 is YFSETQ. CDR3 residues: CASTRGNDNSPLHF. The CDR3 nucleotides are TGCGCCAGCACCAGGGGAAACGATAATTCACCCCTCCACTTT.

This chain uses TRBV4-2 with TRBJ2-2, with D perhaps matching TRBD1 (8 bases). This CDR3 is 20 amino acids long. The germline V gene encodes CDR1 LGHNA and CDR2 YNFKEQ. V lost 4 bases and J 8 bases, leaving 32 bases between the germline ends. The CDR3 coding sequence is TGTGCCAGCAGCCGCCTAACGGGAGGAGGACAGGGCGGGGTAGGTGGGGAGCTGTTTTTT. This translates into CASSRLTGGGQGGVGGELFF.

J is TRBJ2-3 and V is TRBV28; 9 nucleotides line up with TRBD2. Looked up from germline, CDR1 is MDHEN and CDR2 is SYDVKM. With V trimmed by 6 bases and J by 5 bases, 9 bases remained unmatched. The CDR3 is made up of 15 amino acids. The CDR3 loop reads CASSILAGLGDTQYF. The DNA for the CDR3 is TGTGCCAGCAGCATTCTAGCGGGGCTGGGAGATACGCAGTATTTT.